The 31 T cell receptor beta chains listed next were all sequenced from one sample in a study of Tregs in tolerant kidney transplant recipients. Measured with immunoSEQ multiplex PCR; TCRdb has only the in-frame clones, and not every one. The clone table shows tens of thousands of clones, with the ten largest holding approximately 0.78%. The sequenced sample was CD4+ T cells from blood, obtained before the transplant. The receptors were sampled from a human donor who received a combined kidney and bone marrow transplant.

With respect to this clone: The CDR3 end lies 3 residues beyond the end of the read and is filled in from the germline J gene. The gene calls are TRBV7-9 and TRBJ1-5; D is unresolved. The CDR3 totals 12 residues. Trimming stripped 1 base from V and 9 bases from J, with 7 bases between. Germline lookup yields CDR1 SEHNR and CDR2 FQNEAQ (reference sequence). The part of the CDR3 DNA that was read is TGTGCCAGCAGCTTAGAAGGTTGGCCC. This sequence encodes CASSLEGWP. The whole CDR3 protein is CASSLEGWPQHF.

With regard to this clone: Sequencing ends 3 residues short of the CDR3 end; the germline J gene provides the rest. This rearrangement joins TRBV5-6 to TRBJ2-5; D perhaps matches TRBD2 (5 bases). V gave up 1 base and J gave up 4 bases, with 8 bases separating them. This CDR3 has 13 residues. Germline values: CDR1 SGHDT, CDR2 YYEEEE. The sequenced part of the CDR3 DNA is TGTGCCAGCAGCTTGACTAGAGGAGAGACC. Its protein is CASSLTRGET. The complete CDR3 reads CASSLTRGETQYF.

A note on this clone: The read comes to an end 3 residues before the CDR3 does, leaving the germline J gene to fill in the end. The rearrangement uses TRBV6-1 and TRBJ1-1; D might be TRBD1 (5 bases). CDR1 MNHNS and CDR2 SASEGT come from the germline V gene. The V end lost 1 base, the J end lost 5 bases, and 23 bases lay between the germline ends. The CDR3 covers 18 residues. CDR3 sequence reads: CASSEGAINSLGGTEAFF. CDR3 DNA (partial): TGTGCCAGCAGTGAAGGGGCCATAAACAGCTTGGGGGGGACTGAA.

Worth noting for this clone: A junction boundary mismatches the germline segment, possibly from a read error. The CDR3 end is not reached by the read, which stops 3 residues before it; the germline J gene fills it in. This sequence joins TRBV5-6 and TRBJ1-2, with a tentative D call TRBD1 (5 bases). The CDR3 runs to 15 residues. Germline CDR1 reads SGHDT; CDR2 reads YYEEEE. The sequenced part of the CDR3 DNA is TGTGCCAGCAGCTTGGCCGCAGGGTTGGACTACGGC. It yields the protein CASSLAAGLDYG. From start to end, the CDR3 is CASSLAAGLDYGYTF.

As regards this clone: The read stops 3 residues short of the end of the CDR3; the missing end is completed from the germline J gene. The chain uses TRBV6-2 or TRBV6-3 and TRBJ2-7; 11 bases are shared with TRBD1. In germline, CDR1 is MNHEY, CDR2 SVGEGT. The CDR3 covers 14 residues. Trimming cost V 8 bases and J 4 bases; bases outside gene matches: 7. The sequenced CDR3 bases are TGTGCCAGCTCCGGGACAGGGGGGATGTACGAG. Its protein product is CASSGTGGMYE. The whole CDR3 protein reads CASSGTGGMYEQYF.

A note on this clone: The CDR3 is cut off 3 residues early in the read; its end comes from the germline J gene. The genes are TRBV7-6 and TRBJ1-2; perhaps TRBD1 as D (6 bases). V dropped 5 bases and J dropped 4 bases, with 23 bases sitting between them. This CDR3 spans 17 amino acids. The germline gives CDR1 SGHVS, CDR2 FNYEAQ. The CDR3 sequence: CASSGTPGAPGSYGYTF. The CDR3 DNA, read in part, is TGTGCCAGCAGCGGTACTCCAGGGGCCCCTGGATCCTATGGC.

Notes on this clone: The sequenced fragment ends 3 residues before the CDR3 boundary, so the rest is inferred from the germline J gene. The chain couples TRBV18 to TRBJ2-5; D is perhaps TRBD1 (6 bases). The CDR3 spans 14 residues. From germline, CDR1 is KGHSH and CDR2 LQKENI. V lost 2 bases to trimming and J lost 2 bases, with 9 bases between them. CDR3 protein: CASSPTQGQETQYF. The covered CDR3 bases are TGTGCCAGCTCACCAACACAGGGACAAGAGACC.

About this clone: Read sequence stops 3 residues before the CDR3 end, and the germline J gene provides the missing end. The chain couples TRBV7-9 to TRBJ2-3, with 10 bases lining up with TRBD2. This CDR3 has 15 residues. The ends lost 5 bases at V and 6 bases at J; junction bases unmatched: 8. Germline CDR1 reads SEHNR; CDR2 reads FQNEAQ (reference sequence). The part of the CDR3 DNA that was read is TGTGCCAGCAGCCCGGGGACTAGCGTCGGGGATACG. This encodes CASSPGTSVGDT. The whole CDR3 protein is CASSPGTSVGDTQYF.

With respect to this clone: The read comes to an end 3 residues before the CDR3 does, leaving the germline J gene to fill in the end. The gene calls are TRBV7-2 and TRBJ1-2, with 8 bases that match TRBD1. CDR1 and CDR2 from the germline V gene are SGHTA and FQGNSA. J was trimmed by 2 bases and V by 3 bases; bases with no gene match: 5. The CDR3 length is 15 residues. The CDR3: CASSFPGTGNYGYTF. The CDR3 DNA, read in part, is TGTGCCAGCAGCTTTCCCGGGACAGGAAACTATGGC.

Points on this clone: The sequenced fragment ends 3 residues before the CDR3 boundary, so the rest is inferred from the germline J gene. V is TRBV5-1 and J is TRBJ1-5; a possible D gene is TRBD1 (6 bases). Germline V gene sequence: CDR1 SGHRS, CDR2 YFSETQ. The CDR3 loop spans 13 amino acids. Trimming cost V 4 bases and J 4 bases, with 9 bases left between them. CDR3 amino acids: CASSTDSNQPQHF. CDR3 bases read: TGCGCCAGCAGCACGGACAGTAATCAGCCC.

Concerning this clone: Read data end 3 residues before the CDR3 end; the end is taken from the germline J gene. The same CDR3 can be traced to other DNA sequences in this sample. This chain joins TRBV2 and TRBJ2-2; 9 nucleotides agree with TRBD2. In germline, CDR1 is SNHLY, CDR2 FYNNEI. CDR3 size: 15 residues. With V trimmed by 5 bases and J by 2 bases, 3 bases remained unmatched. CDR3 bases read: TGTGCCAGCAGTCCGACTAGCGGTAACACCGGGGAG. This translates into CASSPTSGNTGE. Given in full, the CDR3 is CASSPTSGNTGELFF.

A word on this clone: The observed sequence ends 3 residues before the CDR3 terminus, with the missing tail filled in from the germline J gene. The rearrangement uses TRBV6-2 or TRBV6-3 and TRBJ1-4; the D gene is possibly TRBD1 (5 bases). The CDR3 is 14 amino acids. Trimming stripped 5 bases from V and 2 bases from J, with 9 bases between. The germline V gene encodes CDR1 MNHEY and CDR2 SVGEGT. This CDR3 reads CASSPTATNEKLFF. The CDR3 bases that were read are TGTGCCAGCAGTCCGACAGCCACTAATGAAAAA.

As regards this clone: The CDR3 extends 3 residues past the end of the read, so its final part is completed from the germline J gene. The chain links TRBV19 to TRBJ1-5; tentative D call: TRBD1 (6 bases). The CDR3 is 13 amino acids. V lost 4 bases, J lost 5 bases, and 9 bases lay in between. Looked up from germline, CDR1 is LNHDA and CDR2 is SQIVND (reference sequence). Incomplete CDR3 DNA: TGTGCCAGTAGTAGGACAGCCGATCAGCCC. Translating gives CASSRTADQP. The entire CDR3 reads CASSRTADQPQHF.

Comments on this clone: With the read ending 3 residues before the CDR3 end, the germline J gene is used to fill in that end. This rearrangement joins TRBV6-2 or TRBV6-3 to TRBJ2-7, with D tentatively TRBD1 (5 bases). V was shortened by 8 bases and J by 1 base, with 12 bases between the two germline ends. The CDR3 covers 13 residues. CDR1 is MNHEY and CDR2 is SVGEGT in the germline V gene. The CDR3 bases that were read are TGTGCCAGCTTATCCAGGGTTTCCTACGAG. It translates to CASLSRVSYE. The entire CDR3 reads CASLSRVSYEQYF.

With regard to this clone: The read ends 3 residues early relative to the CDR3; the germline J gene fills the gap. The V call is TRBV4-2, the J call TRBJ2-3; 7 bases align to TRBD2. CDR3 length equals 17 residues. Germline trimming cut 4 bases from V and 6 bases from J; bases unmatched to any gene: 16. CDR1 is LGHNA and CDR2 is YNFKEQ in the germline V gene. The CDR3 reads CASSPIVLAAPTDTQYF. CDR3 DNA (partial): TGTGCCAGCAGCCCCATCGTCCTAGCGGCACCCACGGATACG.

As to this clone: From the germline J gene comes the end of the CDR3, since the read stops 3 residues before it. The V call is TRBV7-2, the J call TRBJ2-7; D might be TRBD2 (6 bases). The CDR3 has 13 residues. CDR1 and CDR2 (germline): SGHTA, FQGNSA. V lost 5 bases and J 0 bases, leaving 8 bases between the germline ends. CDR3 in amino acids: CASSRGSSYEQYF. Incomplete CDR3 DNA: TGTGCCAGCAGCCGGGGGAGCTCCTACGAG.

Concerning this clone itself: The read falls 3 residues short of the CDR3 end, and the missing part is taken from the germline J gene. V is TRBV5-4 and J is TRBJ1-6; D might be TRBD1 (5 bases). The CDR3 has 14 amino acids. Germline values: CDR1 SGHNT, CDR2 YYREEE (reference sequence). Between the trimmed V and J ends, which lost 0 bases and 6 bases, there was a span of 7 bases. CDR3 sequence: CASSLATVNSPLHF. The DNA read from the CDR3 is TGTGCCAGCAGCTTGGCGACAGTTAATTCACCC.

Comment on this clone: Sequencing ends 3 residues short of the CDR3 end; the germline J gene provides the rest. This rearrangement joins TRBV20-1 to TRBJ2-1, with TRBD2 matching 9 bases. CDR1 is DFQATT, CDR2 SNEGSKA, per germline (reference sequence). Germline trimming cut 6 bases from V and 5 bases from J; bases unmatched to any gene: 8. The CDR3 contains 14 residues. CDR3 region: CSAPRGGLHNEQFF. The covered CDR3 bases are TGCAGTGCCCCGCGGGGGGGCCTCCACAATGAG.

About this clone itself: The DNA ends 3 residues before the CDR3 does, and the rest of the CDR3 is filled in from the germline J gene. The V and J genes are TRBV7-7 and TRBJ2-5, with D unclear. In germline, CDR1 is SSHAT, CDR2 FNYEAQ (reference sequence). This CDR3 has 14 amino acids. The V gene lost 1 base and the J gene lost 5 bases, with 11 bases spanning the gap. The CDR3 here is CASSLVGLRETQYF. The sequenced CDR3 bases are TGTGCCAGCAGCTTAGTGGGCCTCCGGGAGACC.

As regards this clone: Coverage ceases 3 residues before the CDR3 finishes, and the germline J gene fills in the end. V usage is TRBV11-2 and J usage is TRBJ2-3; D gene unclear. Germline V lookup: CDR1 SGHAT, CDR2 FQNNGV. V lost 0 bases, J lost 6 bases, and 7 bases lay in between. The CDR3 is 13 residues long. This chain's CDR3 is CASSLEFRDTQYF. The sequenced CDR3 bases are TGTGCCAGCAGCTTAGAGTTTCGGGATACG.

With regard to this clone: Read coverage stops 3 residues before the CDR3 terminus; the germline J gene supplies the remainder. The chain links TRBV6-2 or TRBV6-3 to TRBJ2-3; no definite D call. Germline loops: CDR1 MNHEY, CDR2 SVGEGT. Trimming removed 4 bases at V and 5 bases at J, with 10 bases between. The CDR3 has 13 residues. The sequenced part of the CDR3 DNA is TGTGCCAGCAGTTTTTCTACCTTAGATACG. Residues: CASSFSTLDT. The full CDR3 sequence reads CASSFSTLDTQYF.

On this clone: Read sequence stops 3 residues before the CDR3 end, and the germline J gene provides the missing end. This chain links TRBV19 with TRBJ1-4; D unresolved. Trimming removed 1 base from V and 7 bases from J, with 13 bases in between. The germline CDR1 and CDR2 sequences are LNHDA and SQIVND (reference sequence). This CDR3 region has 15 residues. CDR3: CASSIGSTRGEKLFF. The sequenced CDR3 bases are TGTGCCAGTAGTATAGGGTCTACGCGCGGTGAAAAA.

Concerning this clone: The CDR3 end lies 3 residues beyond the end of the read and is filled in from the germline J gene. The rearrangement links TRBV6-2 or TRBV6-3 to TRBJ2-7; 9 bases map to TRBD1. This CDR3 spans 15 amino acids. Germline trimming cut 5 bases from V and 1 base from J; bases unmatched to any gene: 6. Germline CDR1 is MNHEY and CDR2 is SVGEGT. The CDR3 bases that were read are TGTGCCAGCAGTAGTGGGACAGGGATGTCCTACGAG. Its protein product is CASSSGTGMSYE. The CDR3 in full is CASSSGTGMSYEQYF.

Details on this clone: Read coverage stops 3 residues before the CDR3 terminus; the germline J gene supplies the remainder. The rearrangement uses TRBV19 and TRBJ1-2; D perhaps matches TRBD1 (6 bases). Germline V gene sequence: CDR1 LNHDA, CDR2 SQIVND (reference sequence). This CDR3 is built from 15 residues. Trimming removed 5 bases at V and 0 bases at J, with 13 bases between. The part of the CDR3 DNA that was read is TGTGCCAGTAGTTCTCAGGACAGCTCTAACTATGGC. Translation: CASSSQDSSNYG. The whole CDR3 region reads CASSSQDSSNYGYTF.

With regard to this clone: The DNA ends 3 residues before the CDR3 does, and the rest of the CDR3 is filled in from the germline J gene. The J gene is TRBJ1-1, the V gene TRBV7-2; 7 nucleotides match TRBD1. CDR1 and CDR2 from the germline V gene are SGHTA and FQGNSA. The CDR3 loop spans 15 amino acids. J was trimmed by 1 base and V by 5 bases; bases with no gene match: 7. The sequenced CDR3 bases are TGTGCCAGCAGCCCGAGGGCAGGGGGGAACACTGAA. Its protein is CASSPRAGGNTE. The whole CDR3 reads CASSPRAGGNTEAFF. Supplemented by reference TRBV7-2 and TRBJ1-1, the full variable domain reads GAGVSQSPSNKVTEKGKDVELRCDPISGHTALYWYRQSLGQGLEFLIYFQGNSAPDKSGLPSDRFSAERTGGSVSTLTIQRTQQEDSAVYLCASSPRAGGNTEAFFGQGTRLTVV.

Comments on this clone: The observed sequence ends 3 residues before the CDR3 terminus, with the missing tail filled in from the germline J gene. V and J are TRBV29-1 and TRBJ2-7; TRBD1 might be the D (6 bases). The CDR3 extends over 13 amino acids. Between the trimmed V and J ends, which lost 6 bases and 0 bases, there was a span of 12 bases. Germline V gene data show CDR1 as SQVTM and CDR2 as ANQGSEA. The sequenced part of the CDR3 DNA is TGCAGCGTCGGACAGCTGAGCTCCTACGAG. It specifies CSVGQLSSYE. The whole CDR3 is CSVGQLSSYEQYF.

Turning to this clone: The read falls 3 residues short of the CDR3 end, and the missing part is taken from the germline J gene. The chain couples TRBV2 to TRBJ1-6; tentative D call: TRBD1 (6 bases). The CDR3 loop spans 14 amino acids. Trimming shortened V by 11 bases and J by 5 bases, and 16 bases separated the two germline ends. Germline CDR1 SNHLY, CDR2 FYNNEI. The part of the CDR3 DNA that was read is TGTGCCGCAAACAGGGATTTCGATAATTCACCC. Residues: CAANRDFDNSP. Given in full, the CDR3 is CAANRDFDNSPLHF.

Remarks on this clone: Coverage ceases 3 residues before the CDR3 finishes, and the germline J gene fills in the end. The V call is TRBV2, the J call TRBJ1-1, with D unresolved. This CDR3 comprises 13 residues. Looked up from germline, CDR1 is SNHLY and CDR2 is FYNNEI. Trimming left V 6 bases short and J 0 bases short, with 8 bases between. The CDR3 spells CASRAQVNTEAFF. The DNA read from the CDR3 is TGTGCCAGCAGGGCCCAGGTGAACACTGAA.

To note about this clone: The sequenced fragment ends 3 residues before the CDR3 boundary, so the rest is inferred from the germline J gene. The chain couples TRBV19 to TRBJ1-1, with 8 bases identical to TRBD1. Trimming at V came to 6 bases and at J to 5 bases, leaving 8 bases not matched to a gene. In germline, CDR1 is LNHDA, CDR2 SQIVND (reference sequence). There are 14 residues in the CDR3. The CDR3 sequence is CASSQGQGWTEAFF. Partial CDR3 DNA: TGTGCCAGTAGCCAAGGACAGGGTTGGACTGAA.

A note on this clone: The CDR3 end lies 3 residues beyond the end of the read and is filled in from the germline J gene. This chain uses TRBV18 with TRBJ1-1, with a possible D match to TRBD1 (5 bases). V shed 2 bases and J shed 7 bases, with 11 bases lying between them. The germline V gene has CDR1 KGHSH and CDR2 LQKENI. The length of the CDR3 is 13 residues. The CDR3 region is CASSPGRANEAFF. The CDR3 bases that were read are TGTGCCAGCTCACCAGGCAGGGCGAATGAA.

Here the CDR3 reads CASSLLGVAGEKLFF. The part of the CDR3 DNA that was read is TGTGCCAGCAGCCTCCTTGGAGTTGCAGGTGAAAAA. The chain is built from TRBV7-2 and TRBJ1-4; D unresolved. The read gets to within 3 residues of the CDR3 end, and the germline J gene fills in the rest. Germline values: CDR1 SGHTA, CDR2 FQGNSA. CDR3 length equals 15 residues. V was clipped by 5 bases and J by 7 bases, with 17 bases between them.